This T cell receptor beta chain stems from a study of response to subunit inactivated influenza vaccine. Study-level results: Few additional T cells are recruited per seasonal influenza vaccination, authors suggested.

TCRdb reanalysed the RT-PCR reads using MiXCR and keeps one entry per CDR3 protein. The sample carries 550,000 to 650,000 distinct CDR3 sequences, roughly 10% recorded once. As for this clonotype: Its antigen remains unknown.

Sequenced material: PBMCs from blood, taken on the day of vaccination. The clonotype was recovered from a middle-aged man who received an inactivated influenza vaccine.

The CDR3 loop is CASSRDRVSGANVLTF. In nucleotides, the CDR3 is TGTGCCAGTAGCCGGGACAGGGTATCTGGGGCCAACGTCCTGACTTTC. The V call is TRBV19, the J call TRBJ2-6; 9 bases match TRBD1. Germline V CDR1 and CDR2: LNHDA, SQIVND (reference sequence). The CDR3 spans 16 residues. The ends lost 6 bases at V and 1 base at J; junction bases unmatched: 4.